One and the same sample provided the 31 T cell receptor beta chains below, sequenced in a study of blood T cells in healthy people across ages. Alongside a J-beta primer mix, a sample-barcoded 5' primer served in a second PCR lasting roughly 6 to 12 cycles. TCRdb independently ran MiXCR on the 5' RACE reads; one entry per CDR3 protein. The sample lists approximately 790,000 distinct CDR3 sequences; 60% to 80% were seen once. Sequenced input: blood. These receptor sequences come from a man aged 25-45 years in good health.

The gene calls are TRBV20-1 and TRBJ2-7, with D unclear. This CDR3 has 11 amino acids. The germline V and J ends were trimmed by 7 bases and 2 bases, with 9 bases remaining between them. Per the germline V gene, CDR1 is DFQATT and CDR2 is SNEGSKA (reference sequence). The CDR3 sequence: CSGDTTYEQYF. CDR3 DNA sequence: TGCAGTGGAGACACGACCTACGAGCAGTACTTC.

The rearrangement links TRBV20-1 to TRBJ1-5; D is uncertain. The CDR3 has 11 amino acids. Germline V lookup: CDR1 DFQATT, CDR2 SNEGSKA (reference sequence). V lost 4 bases, J lost 6 bases, and 7 bases lay in between. The CDR3 DNA reads TGCAGTGCTACGGGTGGTCAGCCCCAGCATTTT. It encodes CSATGGQPQHF.

This clonotype was seen once. The rearrangement links TRBV12-3 or TRBV12-4 to TRBJ2-1, with a weak D call TRBD1 (6 bases). The V end lost 4 bases, the J end lost 10 bases, and 11 bases lay between the germline ends. The CDR3 has 12 residues. The CDR3 is CASSWGTREQFF. CDR3 DNA: TGTGCCAGCAGTTGGGGGACAAGGGAGCAGTTCTTC.

The chain has TRBV4-3 and TRBJ2-6; D call uncertain. Trimming stripped 0 bases from V and 0 bases from J, with 9 bases between. This CDR3 contains 17 residues. Germline V gene lookup returns CDR1 LGHNA and CDR2 YSLEER. DNA for the CDR3: TGCGCCAGCAGCCAAGATGGTCAGAACTCTGGGGCCAACGTCCTGACTTTC. Translating it yields CASSQDGQNSGANVLTF.

CDR3 in amino acids: CASSQDEGTSGVNEQFF. The CDR3 DNA follows: TGCGCCAGCAGCCAAGATGAAGGGACTAGCGGGGTCAATGAGCAGTTCTTC. This chain uses TRBV4-3 with TRBJ2-1, with 13 bases identical to TRBD2. Germline CDR1 is LGHNA and CDR2 is YSLEER. The CDR3 has 17 residues. Trimming removed 0 bases from V and 6 bases from J; junction bases left unmatched: 5.

The chain is built from TRBV12-3 or TRBV12-4 and TRBJ2-5; 9 nucleotides agree with TRBD2. The CDR3 covers 14 residues. The V and J ends lost 6 bases and 4 bases, in that order; junction bases with no gene match: 6. As DNA, the CDR3 is TGTGCCAGCAGGGCCGGGACTAGCTTAGAGACCCAGTACTTC. Protein product: CASRAGTSLETQYF.

V usage is TRBV12-3 or TRBV12-4 and J usage is TRBJ2-2, with 7 bases identical to TRBD1. The CDR3 totals 13 residues. The J segment lost 9 bases and the V segment lost 1 base, leaving 2 bases of the junction unmatched. CDR3 bases: TGTGCCAGCAGTTTAGAAGGGGGCAGGGAGCTGTTTTTT. Its translation is CASSLEGGRELFF.

Here the CDR3 DNA reads TGTGCCAGCTCACCGGGCAGGGCCCTCTACGAGCAGTACTTC. Its protein product is CASSPGRALYEQYF. The genes are TRBV18 and TRBJ2-7; tentatively, D is TRBD1 (5 bases). V was trimmed by 3 bases and J by 3 bases, leaving 12 bases between them. Germline V gene sequence: CDR1 KGHSH, CDR2 LQKENI. This CDR3 is 14 amino acids long.

V usage is TRBV15 and J usage is TRBJ2-5; D assignment may be TRBD1 or TRBD2 (6 bases each). The CDR3 length is 16 residues. The V end lost 2 bases, the J end lost 5 bases, and 18 bases lay between the germline ends. Looked up from germline, CDR1 is LNHNV and CDR2 is YYDKDF (reference sequence). The CDR3 bases are TGTGCCACCAGCAGAACCCCCGGCGGGACAATGGAGACCCAGTACTTC. Translated, it gives CATSRTPGGTMETQYF.

Turning to this clonotype: A much bigger clone sits one base away, suggesting this may be a read error. The chain couples TRBV7-8 to TRBJ2-7; 9 nucleotides match TRBD1. The J call is doubtful: the DNA matches TRBJ2-5 better. Germline assignment: CDR1 SGHVS and CDR2 FQNEAQ. The CDR3 totals 14 residues. CDR3 bases: TGTGCCAGCAGCCCAGGGGACAGGGCAGAGACCCAGTACTTC. It encodes CASSPGDRAETQYF.

The genes are TRBV6-5 and TRBJ2-1; 7 bases fit TRBD1. The J call could be wrong; TRBJ2-7 is a better fit for the DNA end. Germline CDR1 is MNHEY and CDR2 is SVGAGI. The CDR3 runs to 15 residues. The CDR3: CASSRTGITYNEQYF. DNA for the CDR3: TGTGCCAGCAGCCGGACAGGAATAACCTACAATGAGCAGTACTTC.

The chain employs TRBV9 and TRBJ2-6; D ambiguous. V lost 0 bases to trimming and J lost 4 bases, with 11 bases between them. The CDR3 is 16 residues long. Germline V gives CDR1 SGDLS, CDR2 YYNGEE. The CDR3 reads CASSVEAWSGANVLTF. The CDR3 DNA sequence: TGTGCCAGCAGCGTAGAGGCCTGGTCCGGGGCCAACGTCCTGACTTTC.

The chain combines TRBV4-2 with TRBJ2-3; 12 bases fit TRBD1. V was clipped by 4 bases and J by 6 bases; unmatched bases: 8. This CDR3 comprises 16 residues. CDR1 is LGHNA and CDR2 is YNFKEQ in the germline V gene. CDR3 DNA: TGTGCCAGCAGCCCCGCGGGACAGGGGGCGTTGGATACGCAGTATTTT. Residues: CASSPAGQGALDTQYF.

The rearrangement uses TRBV6-5 and TRBJ2-7, with 9 bases that match TRBD2. Unmatched junction bases numbered 6, after V lost 6 bases and J lost 0 bases. The CDR3 covers 15 residues. Germline CDR1 reads MNHEY; CDR2 reads SVGAGI. CDR3 DNA: TGTGCCAGCAGACAAGCGGGGGGCAACTCCTACGAGCAGTACTTC. Its protein product is CASRQAGGNSYEQYF.

The chain employs TRBV6-5 and TRBJ2-3; 9 positions agree with TRBD1. CDR1 and CDR2 from the germline V gene are MNHEY and SVGAGI. V lost 6 bases, J lost 2 bases, and 9 bases stayed unmatched. The CDR3 is 16 amino acids. CDR3 sequence: CASRLTGGGNTDTQYF. CDR3 sequence (DNA): TGTGCCAGCAGACTTACAGGGGGCGGTAACACAGATACGCAGTATTTT.

This clonotype has only a few counts. The chain carries TRBV7-2 and TRBJ1-6, with TRBD1 matching 7 bases. Germline loops: CDR1 SGHTA, CDR2 FQGNSA. The CDR3 covers 15 residues. V trimming: 6 bases; J trimming: 7 bases; junction bases outside the gene matches: 9. The CDR3 is CASSFYRGGNSPLHF. The CDR3 nucleotides are TGTGCCAGCAGTTTCTACAGGGGAGGGAATTCACCCCTCCACTTT.

This chain uses TRBV7-9 with TRBJ2-3; D is ambiguous. The CDR3 loop spans 15 amino acids. In germline, CDR1 is SEHNR, CDR2 FQNEAQ (reference sequence). V gave up 4 bases and J gave up 2 bases, with 13 bases separating them. CDR3 protein: CASSSKRRITDTQYF. Written as DNA, the CDR3 is TGTGCCAGCAGCTCGAAGAGACGGATCACAGATACGCAGTATTTT.

CDR3 loop: CSAPIVFGNEQFF. The CDR3 nucleotides are TGCAGTGCCCCCATTGTTTTCGGCAATGAGCAGTTCTTC. V and J are TRBV20-1 and TRBJ2-1; D gene unclear. The CDR3 sequence is 13 residues long. Trimming removed 6 bases from V and 6 bases from J, with 15 bases in between. Germline lookup yields CDR1 DFQATT and CDR2 SNEGSKA (reference sequence).

Turning to this clonotype: With a much larger clone just one base away, this may be a read error. This chain uses TRBV7-9 with TRBJ1-4; tentatively, D is TRBD1 (6 bases). V was cut by 5 bases and J by 7 bases, with 17 bases left in between. CDR1 SEHNR and CDR2 FQNEAQ come from the germline V gene (reference sequence). There are 15 residues in the CDR3. The CDR3 region is CASSGRQELSEKLFF. The CDR3 nucleotides are TGTGCCAGCAGCGGAAGACAGGAACTTAGTGAAAAACTGTTTTTT. Variable domain in full (rest from reference TRBV7-9 and TRBJ1-4): DTGVSQNPRHKITKRGQNVTFRCDPISEHNRLYWYRQTLGQGPEFLTYFQNEAQLEKSRLLSDRFSAERPKGSFSTLEIQRTEQGDSAMYLCASSGRQELSEKLFFGSGTQLSVL.

This clonotype was recorded a few times. V gene TRBV6-6 combines with J gene TRBJ2-7; TRBD1 matches 7 bases. This CDR3 spans 14 amino acids. CDR1 MNHNY and CDR2 SVGAGI come from the germline V gene (reference sequence). V lost 5 bases and J lost 1; bases outside the gene matches: 5. The CDR3 reads CASSPPDRSYEQYF. The CDR3 DNA reads TGTGCCAGCAGTCCTCCGGACAGGTCCTACGAGCAGTACTTC.

V usage is TRBV10-3 and J usage is TRBJ2-3; possible D gene TRBD2, 6 bases. CDR1 is ENHRY and CDR2 is SYGVKD in the germline V gene. V gave up 6 bases and J gave up 3 bases, with 25 bases separating them. This CDR3 spans 18 amino acids. This CDR3 reads CAISPGVGREVRTDTQYF. In DNA form, the CDR3 reads TGTGCCATCAGCCCGGGAGTGGGTCGAGAGGTTAGGACAGATACGCAGTATTTT.

This clonotype came up once. The CDR3 nucleotides read TGTGCCACCAGTGATCCCCGAACATGGGGCGGAACGGATACGCAGTATTTT. The encoded protein is CATSDPRTWGGTDTQYF. This rearrangement joins TRBV24-1 to TRBJ2-3; the D gene is possibly TRBD1 (5 bases). CDR1 and CDR2 from the germline V gene are KGHDR and SFDVKD. With 3 bases removed from V and 6 bases from J, the gap between germline ends came to 21 bases. The CDR3 contains 17 residues.

The J gene is TRBJ1-1, the V gene TRBV12-3 or TRBV12-4, with TRBD1 matching over 7 bases. V was clipped by 7 bases and J by 2 bases; unmatched bases: 13. The CDR3 length is 16 residues. CDR3 region: CASTRLHRGYNTEAFF. CDR3 in DNA: TGTGCCAGCACCAGACTACACAGGGGATATAACACTGAAGCTTTCTTT.

This clonotype turned up a few times. This chain links TRBV3-1 with TRBJ2-3; 9 nucleotides agree with TRBD2. V shed 1 base and J 2 bases; nucleotides not matched to a gene: 7. The CDR3 length is 17 residues. Per germline, CDR1 LGHDT and CDR2 YNNKEL (reference sequence). The CDR3, as DNA: TGTGCCAGCAGCCAAGTGTTAGCGGGGGATTACACAGATACGCAGTATTTT. Translated, it gives CASSQVLAGDYTDTQYF.

The rearrangement uses TRBV10-3 and TRBJ2-5, with a weak D call TRBD2 (6 bases). Trimming took off 6 bases at V and 5 bases at J, with 13 bases between the two ends. Per germline, CDR1 ENHRY and CDR2 SYGVKD. This CDR3 spans 13 amino acids. The CDR3 here is CAISPGGAETQYF. The DNA for the CDR3 is TGTGCCATCAGCCCCGGGGGAGCGGAGACCCAGTACTTC.

This clonotype has more than one count but fewer than ten. The chain is built from TRBV24-1 and TRBJ2-7; 8 positions match TRBD1. CDR1 KGHDR and CDR2 SFDVKD come from the germline V gene. V trimming: 2 bases; J trimming: 5 bases; junction bases outside the gene matches: 4. CDR3 length: 14 amino acids. The CDR3 DNA is TGTGCCACCAGTGATTCGACAGGGGTCCACGAGCAGTACTTC. Amino acids: CATSDSTGVHEQYF.

The rearrangement joins TRBV6-5 to TRBJ2-1; D gene unclear. The V gene's germline CDR1 is MNHEY and CDR2 SVGAGI. Trimming cost V 6 bases and J 7 bases, with 19 bases left between them. The CDR3 totals 15 residues. The CDR3 DNA reads as TGTGCCAGCAGCCAACCTAGGTTTGGGGTTAATGAGCAGTTCTTC. Amino acid sequence: CASSQPRFGVNEQFF.

The V call is TRBV10-3, the J call TRBJ1-2; perhaps TRBD1 as D (5 bases). The CDR3 is 14 residues long. Trimming took 0 bases from V and 6 from J, leaving 11 bases between them. Germline V gene data show CDR1 as ENHRY and CDR2 as SYGVKD. The CDR3 loop is CAISESIQGDGYTF. The CDR3 coding sequence is TGTGCCATCAGTGAGTCGATCCAGGGCGATGGCTACACCTTC.

The genes are TRBV5-5 and TRBJ2-2; no clear D gene. This CDR3 is 9 amino acids long. The V gene's germline CDR1 is SGHKS and CDR2 YYEKEE (reference sequence). As DNA, the CDR3 is TGTGAGAACACCGGGGAGCTGTTTTTT. It is translated as CENTGELFF.

CDR3 region: CASSQLIYNSPLHF. Here the CDR3 DNA reads TGTGCCAGCAGTCAGCTTATCTATAATTCACCCCTCCACTTT. The rearrangement uses TRBV12-3 or TRBV12-4 and TRBJ1-6; D is ambiguous. Between the trimmed V and J ends, which lost 5 bases and 3 bases, there was a span of 8 bases. This CDR3 has 14 amino acids.

This clonotype was recorded once. The rearrangement uses TRBV25-1 and TRBJ1-1; D uncertain. Between the trimmed V and J ends, which lost 8 bases and 7 bases, there was a span of 11 bases. In germline, CDR1 is MGHDK, CDR2 SYGVNS. The CDR3 is 11 residues long. The CDR3 bases are TGTGCCAGCTTTACCACCTTTGAAGCTTTCTTT. Translated, it gives CASFTTFEAFF. The whole variable domain, remainder taken from reference TRBV25-1 and TRBJ1-1, is EADIYQTPRYLVIGTGKKITLECSQTMGHDKMYWYQQDPGMELHLIHYSYGVNSTEKGDLSSESTVSRIRTEHFPLTLESARPSHTSQYLCASFTTFEAFFGQGTRLTVV.